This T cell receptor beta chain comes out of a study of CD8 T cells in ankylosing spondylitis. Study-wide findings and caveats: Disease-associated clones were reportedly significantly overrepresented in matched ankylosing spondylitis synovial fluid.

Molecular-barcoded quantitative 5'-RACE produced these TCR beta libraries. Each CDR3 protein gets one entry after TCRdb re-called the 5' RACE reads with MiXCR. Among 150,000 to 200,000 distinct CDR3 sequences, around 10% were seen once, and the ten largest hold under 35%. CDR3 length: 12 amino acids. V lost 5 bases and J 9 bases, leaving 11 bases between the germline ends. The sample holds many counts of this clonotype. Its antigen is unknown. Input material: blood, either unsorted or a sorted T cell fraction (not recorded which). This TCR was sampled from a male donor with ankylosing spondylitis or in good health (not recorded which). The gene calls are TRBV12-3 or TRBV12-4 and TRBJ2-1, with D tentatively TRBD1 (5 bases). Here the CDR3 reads CASSKGIGEQFF. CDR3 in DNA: TGTGCCAGCAGTAAGGGGATTGGTGAGCAGTTCTTC.